The clone carrying this TCR beta chain was seen a few times. Its antigen is not identified. Primers for the PCR totalled 60 Vbeta and 13 Jbeta. Assay used: immunoSEQ multiplex PCR; TCRdb lists only in-frame clones, some missing. The profile shows about 78,000 clones, roughly 63% of them singletons. This sample is drawn from a study of cytomegalovirus exposure and HLA in healthy donors. Study-level background: There were 117 million unique TCR beta sequences, drawn from roughly 200 million T cells, in an earlier analysis. Broader study findings: Analyses of presence and absence presupposed an approximately uniform sequencing depth across donors. One cluster of highly shared sequence variants probably arose as a sequencing artifact. Reports state that TCR beta sequences accurately predicted most subjects' HLA-A and HLA-B alleles.

This CDR3 has 14 amino acids. The V end was cut by 4 bases, the J end by 0 bases, with 7 bases between. The germline V gene has CDR1 MDHEN and CDR2 SYDVKM. The sequencing input was PBMCs. This TCR derives from a man aged 30-40 years in good health and CMV-seropositive. V usage is TRBV28 and J usage is TRBJ1-3; D remains ambiguous. The CDR3 spells CASSWALSGNTIYF. As DNA, the CDR3 is TGTGCCAGCAGTTGGGCGCTCTCTGGAAACACCATATATTTT.